This TCR beta chain was retrieved from a study of T cells in Graves' hyperthyroidism and ophthalmopathy. About the study: Pretreatment peripheral blood was obtained at initial diagnosis. Broader study findings: The model predicted ophthalmopathy a median approximately 6 months before onset. Appearing also in blood were most of the thyroid clonotypes expanded above 0.001. A model of 13 V-J features distinguished ophthalmopathy from stable hyperthyroidism.

TCR beta CDR3 regions were amplified from RNA transcripts. The TCR CDR3 was amplified in a first-round RT-PCR using the HTBI primer set. One entry per CDR3 protein results from TCRdb running MiXCR on the multiplex PCR reads. The sample consists of about 400,000 distinct CDR3 sequences, under 15% of them appearing once. Germline CDR1 is MNHEY and CDR2 is SMNVEV (reference sequence). Deletions cut 4 bases from V and 7 bases from J, with 14 bases between. The CDR3 has 13 residues. This clonotype was counted ten times or more. Its specificity is unknown. The sequence was collected from a young woman with Graves' hyperthyroidism. Sequencing was carried out using blood. The chain couples TRBV27 to TRBJ2-7; weak D call: TRBD1 (8 bases). The CDR3 nucleotides read TGTGCCAGCAGTTCGTCACAGGGGGGGGAGCAGTACTTC. Encoded protein: CASSSSQGGEQYF.